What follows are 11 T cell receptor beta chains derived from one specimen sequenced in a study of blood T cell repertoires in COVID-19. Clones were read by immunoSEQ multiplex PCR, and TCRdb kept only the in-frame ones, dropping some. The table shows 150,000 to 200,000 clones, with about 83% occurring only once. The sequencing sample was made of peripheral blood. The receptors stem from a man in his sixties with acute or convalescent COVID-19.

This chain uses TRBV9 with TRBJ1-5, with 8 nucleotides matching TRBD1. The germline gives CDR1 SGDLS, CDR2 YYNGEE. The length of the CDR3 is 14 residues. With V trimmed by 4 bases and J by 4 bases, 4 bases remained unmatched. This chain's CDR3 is CASSPTGANQPQHF. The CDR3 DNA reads TGTGCCAGCAGCCCGACAGGGGCGAATCAGCCCCAGCATTTT.

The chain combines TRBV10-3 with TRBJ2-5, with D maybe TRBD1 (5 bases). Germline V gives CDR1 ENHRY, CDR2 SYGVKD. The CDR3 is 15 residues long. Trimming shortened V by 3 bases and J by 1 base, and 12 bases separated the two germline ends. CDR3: CAISDSSRGQETQYF. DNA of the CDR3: TGTGCCATCAGTGATTCCTCTAGGGGCCAAGAGACCCAGTACTTC.

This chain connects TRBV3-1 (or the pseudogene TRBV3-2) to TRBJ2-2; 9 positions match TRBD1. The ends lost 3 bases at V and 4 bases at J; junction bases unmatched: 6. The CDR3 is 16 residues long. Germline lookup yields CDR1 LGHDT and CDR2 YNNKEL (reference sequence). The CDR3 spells CASSQLGTGTTGELFF. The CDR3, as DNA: TGTGCCAGCAGCCAGCTCGGGACAGGGACCACCGGGGAGCTGTTTTTT.

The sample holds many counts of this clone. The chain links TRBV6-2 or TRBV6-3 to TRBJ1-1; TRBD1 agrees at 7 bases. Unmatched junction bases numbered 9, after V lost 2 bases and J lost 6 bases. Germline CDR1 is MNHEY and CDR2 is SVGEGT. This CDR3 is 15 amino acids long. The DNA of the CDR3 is TGTGCCAGCAGTTACCCCAGGGGGGATCGGTCTGAAGCTTTCTTT. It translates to CASSYPRGDRSEAFF.

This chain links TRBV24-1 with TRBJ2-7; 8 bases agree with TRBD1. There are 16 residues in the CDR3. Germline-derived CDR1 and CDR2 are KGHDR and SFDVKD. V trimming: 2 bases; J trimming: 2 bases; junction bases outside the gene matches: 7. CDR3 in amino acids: CATSDSGQGGTYEQYF. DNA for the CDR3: TGTGCCACCAGTGATTCTGGACAGGGTGGTACCTACGAGCAGTACTTC.

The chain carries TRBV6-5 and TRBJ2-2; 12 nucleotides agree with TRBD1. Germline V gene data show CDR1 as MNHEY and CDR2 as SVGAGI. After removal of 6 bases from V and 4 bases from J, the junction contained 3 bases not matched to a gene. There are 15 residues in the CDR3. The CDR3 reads CASRPGQGATGELFF. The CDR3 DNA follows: TGTGCCAGCAGGCCGGGACAGGGGGCCACCGGGGAGCTGTTTTTT.

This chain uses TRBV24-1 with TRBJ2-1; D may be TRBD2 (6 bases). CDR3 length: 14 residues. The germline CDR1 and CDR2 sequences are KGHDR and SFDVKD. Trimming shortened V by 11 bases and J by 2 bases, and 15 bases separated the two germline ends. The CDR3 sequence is CAIAGTGAYNEQFF. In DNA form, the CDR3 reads TGTGCCATAGCCGGGACTGGAGCCTACAATGAGCAGTTCTTC.

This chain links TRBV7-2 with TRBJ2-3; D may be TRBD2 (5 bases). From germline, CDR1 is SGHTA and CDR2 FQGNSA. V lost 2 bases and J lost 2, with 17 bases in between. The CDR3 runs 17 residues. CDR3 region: CASSLYRWGANTDTQYF. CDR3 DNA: TGTGCCAGCAGCTTATATAGGTGGGGAGCGAACACAGATACGCAGTATTTT.

The CDR3 spells CASSQDRVETFF. CDR3 bases: TGCGCCAGCAGCCAAGACAGGGTGGAGACTTTCTTT. The V gene is TRBV4-3, the J gene TRBJ1-1; perhaps TRBD1 as D (5 bases). There are 12 residues in the CDR3. CDR1 LGHNA and CDR2 YSLEER come from the germline V gene. V was shortened by 0 bases and J by 12 bases, with 11 bases between the two germline ends.

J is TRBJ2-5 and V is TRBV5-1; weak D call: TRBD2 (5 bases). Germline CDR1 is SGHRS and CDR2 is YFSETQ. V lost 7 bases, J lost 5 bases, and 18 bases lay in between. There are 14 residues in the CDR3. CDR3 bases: TGCGCCAGCGCTAGGTCGCTTGGCGGGGAGACCCAGTACTTC. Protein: CASARSLGGETQYF. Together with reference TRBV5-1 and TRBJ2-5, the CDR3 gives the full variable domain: KAGVTQTPRYLIKTRGQQVTLSCSPISGHRSVSWYQQTPGQGLQFLFEYFSETQRNKGNFPGRFSGRQFSNSRSEMNVSTLELGDSALYLCASARSLGGETQYFGPGTRLLVL.

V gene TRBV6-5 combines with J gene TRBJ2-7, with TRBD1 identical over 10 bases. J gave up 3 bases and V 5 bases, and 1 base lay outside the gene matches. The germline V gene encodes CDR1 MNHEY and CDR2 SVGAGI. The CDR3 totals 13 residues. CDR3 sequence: CASSRDRGYEQYF. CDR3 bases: TGTGCCAGCAGTCGGGACAGGGGCTACGAGCAGTACTTC.